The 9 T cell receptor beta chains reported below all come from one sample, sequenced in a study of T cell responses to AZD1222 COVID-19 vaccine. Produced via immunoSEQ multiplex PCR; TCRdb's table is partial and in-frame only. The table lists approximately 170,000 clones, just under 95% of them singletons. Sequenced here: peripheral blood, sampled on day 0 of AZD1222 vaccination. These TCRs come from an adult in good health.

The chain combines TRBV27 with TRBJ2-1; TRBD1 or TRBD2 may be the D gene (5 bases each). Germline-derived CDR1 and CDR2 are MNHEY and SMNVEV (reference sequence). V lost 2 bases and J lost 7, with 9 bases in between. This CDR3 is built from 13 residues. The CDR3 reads CASSLGTRNEQFF. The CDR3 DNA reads TGTGCCAGCAGTTTAGGGACCAGAAATGAGCAGTTCTTC.

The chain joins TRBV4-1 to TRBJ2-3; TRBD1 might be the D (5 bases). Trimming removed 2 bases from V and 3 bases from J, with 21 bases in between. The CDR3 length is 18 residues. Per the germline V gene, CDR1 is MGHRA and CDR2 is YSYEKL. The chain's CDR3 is CASSQRGSAGGETDTQYF. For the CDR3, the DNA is TGCGCCAGCAGCCAAAGGGGCTCGGCCGGCGGAGAGACAGATACGCAGTATTTT.

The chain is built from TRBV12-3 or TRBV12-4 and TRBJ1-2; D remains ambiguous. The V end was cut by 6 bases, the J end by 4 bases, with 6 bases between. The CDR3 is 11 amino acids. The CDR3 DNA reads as TGTGCCAGCAGGGATTTCTATGGCTACACCTTC. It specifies CASRDFYGYTF.

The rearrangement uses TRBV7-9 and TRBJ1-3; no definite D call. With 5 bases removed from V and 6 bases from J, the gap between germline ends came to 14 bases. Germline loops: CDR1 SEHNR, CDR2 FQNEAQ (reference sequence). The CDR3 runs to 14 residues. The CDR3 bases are TGTGCCAGCAGCCCACCCGGGGTCGCAAACACCATATATTTT. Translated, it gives CASSPPGVANTIYF.

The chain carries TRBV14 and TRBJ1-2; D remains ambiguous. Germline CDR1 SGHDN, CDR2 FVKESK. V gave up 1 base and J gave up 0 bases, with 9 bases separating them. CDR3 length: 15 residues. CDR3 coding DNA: TGTGCCAGCAGCCAAGTCTTGGGAGCTAACTATGGCTACACCTTC. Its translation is CASSQVLGANYGYTF.

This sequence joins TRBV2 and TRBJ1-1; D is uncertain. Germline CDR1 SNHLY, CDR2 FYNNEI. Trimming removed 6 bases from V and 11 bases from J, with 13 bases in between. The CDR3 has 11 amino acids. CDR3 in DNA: TGTGCCAGCAGCGAAAGGGTGCATGCTTTCTTT. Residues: CASSERVHAFF. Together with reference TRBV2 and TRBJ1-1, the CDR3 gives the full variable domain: EPEVTQTPSHQVTQMGQEVILRCVPISNHLYFYWYRQILGQKVEFLVSFYNNEISEKSEIFDDQFSVERPDGSNFTLKIRSTKLEDSAMYFCASSERVHAFFGQGTRLTVV.

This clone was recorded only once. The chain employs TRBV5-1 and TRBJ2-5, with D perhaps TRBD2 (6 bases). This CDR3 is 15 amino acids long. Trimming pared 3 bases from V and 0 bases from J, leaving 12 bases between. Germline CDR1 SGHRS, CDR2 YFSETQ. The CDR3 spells CASSSRPGDQETQYF. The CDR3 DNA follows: TGCGCCAGCAGCTCGCGTCCGGGAGACCAAGAGACCCAGTACTTC.

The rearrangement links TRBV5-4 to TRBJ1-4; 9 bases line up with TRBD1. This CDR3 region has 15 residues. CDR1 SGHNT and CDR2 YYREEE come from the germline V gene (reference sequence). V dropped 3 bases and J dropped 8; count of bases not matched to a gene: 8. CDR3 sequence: CASSSGGQGGEKLFF. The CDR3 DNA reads TGTGCCAGCAGCTCTGGGGGACAGGGAGGCGAAAAACTGTTTTTT.

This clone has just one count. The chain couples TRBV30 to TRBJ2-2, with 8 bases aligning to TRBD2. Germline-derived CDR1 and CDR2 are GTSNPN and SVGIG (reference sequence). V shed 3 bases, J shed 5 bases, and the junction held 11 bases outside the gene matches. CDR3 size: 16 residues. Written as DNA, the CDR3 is TGTGCCTGGAGGGGGAGTAGCGGGATAGGAACCGGGGAGCTGTTTTTT. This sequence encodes CAWRGSSGIGTGELFF.